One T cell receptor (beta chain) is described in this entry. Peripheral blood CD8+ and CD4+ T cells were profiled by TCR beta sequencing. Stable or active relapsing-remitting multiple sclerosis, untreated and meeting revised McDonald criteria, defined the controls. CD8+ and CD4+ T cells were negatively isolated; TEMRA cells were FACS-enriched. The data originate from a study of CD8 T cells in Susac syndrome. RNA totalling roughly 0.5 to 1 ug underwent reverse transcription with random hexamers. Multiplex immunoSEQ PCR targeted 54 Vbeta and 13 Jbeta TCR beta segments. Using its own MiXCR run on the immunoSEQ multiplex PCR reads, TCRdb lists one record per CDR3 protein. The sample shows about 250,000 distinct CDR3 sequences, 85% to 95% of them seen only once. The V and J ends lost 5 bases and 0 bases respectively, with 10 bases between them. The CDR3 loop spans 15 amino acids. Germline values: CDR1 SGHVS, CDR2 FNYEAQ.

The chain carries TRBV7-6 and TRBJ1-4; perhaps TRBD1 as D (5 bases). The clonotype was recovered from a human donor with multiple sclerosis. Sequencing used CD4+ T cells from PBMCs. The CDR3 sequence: CASSPRQSTNEKLFF. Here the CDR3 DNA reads TGTGCCAGCAGCCCGAGACAGTCAACTAATGAAAAACTGTTTTTT.